The entry below describes one T cell receptor beta chain. This specimen belongs to a study of blood T cell repertoires in COVID-19. Some clones are missing from TCRdb's copy, which holds only in-frame ones; the method was immunoSEQ multiplex PCR. The sample records about 270,000 clones, roughly nine tenths being singletons. CDR3 length equals 14 residues. Germline V gene sequence: CDR1 MNHEY, CDR2 SMNVEV (reference sequence). Trimming took off 2 bases at V and 3 bases at J, with 10 bases between the two ends. What was sequenced was PBMCs or T cells enriched from blood (not recorded which). The chain links TRBV27 to TRBJ1-2; possible D gene TRBD1, 5 bases. This TCR came from a woman aged 18-29 years who had recovered from COVID-19. The CDR3 DNA reads TGTGCCAGCAGTTTAAGCAGGGCGGACTATGGCTACACCTTC. Translation: CASSLSRADYGYTF.